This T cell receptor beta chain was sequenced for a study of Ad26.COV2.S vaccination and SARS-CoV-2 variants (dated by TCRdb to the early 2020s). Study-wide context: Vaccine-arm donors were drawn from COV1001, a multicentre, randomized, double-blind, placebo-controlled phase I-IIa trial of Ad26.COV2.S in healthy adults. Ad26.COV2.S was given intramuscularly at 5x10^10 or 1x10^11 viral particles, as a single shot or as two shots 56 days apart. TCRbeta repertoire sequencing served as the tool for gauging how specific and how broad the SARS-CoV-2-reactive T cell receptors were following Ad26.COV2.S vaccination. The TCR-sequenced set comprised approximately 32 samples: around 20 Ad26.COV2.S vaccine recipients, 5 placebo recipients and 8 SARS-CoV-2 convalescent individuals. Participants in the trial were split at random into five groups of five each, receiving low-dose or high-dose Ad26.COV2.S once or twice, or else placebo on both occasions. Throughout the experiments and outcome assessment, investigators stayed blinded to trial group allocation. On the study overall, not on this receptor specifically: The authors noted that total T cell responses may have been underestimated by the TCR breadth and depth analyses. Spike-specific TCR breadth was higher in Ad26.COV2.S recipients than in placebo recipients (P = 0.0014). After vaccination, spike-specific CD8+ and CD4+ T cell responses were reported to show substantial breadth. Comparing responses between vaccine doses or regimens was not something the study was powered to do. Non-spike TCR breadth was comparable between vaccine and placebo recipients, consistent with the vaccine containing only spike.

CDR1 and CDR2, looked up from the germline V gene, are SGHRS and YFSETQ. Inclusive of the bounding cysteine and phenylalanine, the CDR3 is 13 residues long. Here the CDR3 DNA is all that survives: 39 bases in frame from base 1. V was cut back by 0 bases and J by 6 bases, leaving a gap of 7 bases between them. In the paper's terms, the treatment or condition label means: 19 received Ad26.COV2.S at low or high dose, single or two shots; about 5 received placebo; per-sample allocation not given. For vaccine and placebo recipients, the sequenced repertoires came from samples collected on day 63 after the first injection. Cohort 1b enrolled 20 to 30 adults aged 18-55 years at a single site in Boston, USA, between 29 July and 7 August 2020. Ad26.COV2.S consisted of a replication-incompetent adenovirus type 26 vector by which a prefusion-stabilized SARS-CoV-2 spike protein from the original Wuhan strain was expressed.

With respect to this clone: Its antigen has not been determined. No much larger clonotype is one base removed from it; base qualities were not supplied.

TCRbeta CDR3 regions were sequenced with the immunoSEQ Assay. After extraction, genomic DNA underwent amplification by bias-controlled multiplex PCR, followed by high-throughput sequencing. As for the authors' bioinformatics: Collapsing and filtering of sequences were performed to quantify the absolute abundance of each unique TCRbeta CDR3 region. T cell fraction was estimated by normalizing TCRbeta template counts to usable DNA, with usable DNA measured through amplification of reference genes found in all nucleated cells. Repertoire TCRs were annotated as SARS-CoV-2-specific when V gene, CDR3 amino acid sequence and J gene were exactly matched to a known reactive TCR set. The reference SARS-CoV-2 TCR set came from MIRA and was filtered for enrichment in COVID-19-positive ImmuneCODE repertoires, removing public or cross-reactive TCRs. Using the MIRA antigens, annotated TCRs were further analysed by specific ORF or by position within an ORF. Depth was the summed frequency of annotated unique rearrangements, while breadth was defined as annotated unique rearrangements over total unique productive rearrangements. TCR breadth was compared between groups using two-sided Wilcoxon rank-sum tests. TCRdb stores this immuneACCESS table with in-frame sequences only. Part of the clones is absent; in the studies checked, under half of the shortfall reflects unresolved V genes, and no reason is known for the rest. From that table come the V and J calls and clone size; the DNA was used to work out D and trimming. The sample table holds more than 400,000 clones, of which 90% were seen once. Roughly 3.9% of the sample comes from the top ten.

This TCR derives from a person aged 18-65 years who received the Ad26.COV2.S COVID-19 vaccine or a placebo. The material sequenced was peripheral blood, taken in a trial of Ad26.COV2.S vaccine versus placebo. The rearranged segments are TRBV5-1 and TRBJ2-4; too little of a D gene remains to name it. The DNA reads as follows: TGCGCCAGCAGCTTGGGCAGGTTAAACATTCAGTACTTC. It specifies CASSLGRLNIQYF.